This TCR beta chain comes out of a study of blood T cell repertoires in COVID-19. Study in general: Some COVID-19 samples were acute and others convalescent; all came from the United States, Italy and Spain. Nucleic acid was either cDNA or gDNA, and it came from T cells, B-cell-depleted T cells, or PBMCs.

This clone was detected once. Original handling: It was from reference gene primer amplification that nucleated cell counts were estimated. Profiling relied on immunoSEQ multiplex PCR, and the TCRdb table lists in-frame clones only, not all of them. The V and J calls and clone size come from that table; D and trimming were worked out from the DNA. The sample yields 300,000 to 350,000 clones, roughly nine tenths seen once. Trimming left V 0 bases short and J 10 bases short, with 15 bases between. The CDR3 runs 14 residues. Germline V gene lookup returns CDR1 SGHRS and CDR2 YFSETQ. The genes are TRBV5-1 and TRBJ2-3; D unclear. Sequencing was performed on peripheral blood. This receptor was taken from a man between 18 and 35 years old with active or convalescent COVID-19. In DNA, the CDR3 is TGCGCCAGCAGCTTGGACCCTAGTGAGGTGCCGCAGTATTTT. This translates into CASSLDPSEVPQYF. The whole variable domain, remainder taken from reference TRBV5-1 and TRBJ2-3, is KAGVTQTPRYLIKTRGQQVTLSCSPISGHRSVSWYQQTPGQGLQFLFEYFSETQRNKGNFPGRFSGRQFSNSRSEMNVSTLELGDSALYLCASSLDPSEVPQYFGPGTRLTVL.